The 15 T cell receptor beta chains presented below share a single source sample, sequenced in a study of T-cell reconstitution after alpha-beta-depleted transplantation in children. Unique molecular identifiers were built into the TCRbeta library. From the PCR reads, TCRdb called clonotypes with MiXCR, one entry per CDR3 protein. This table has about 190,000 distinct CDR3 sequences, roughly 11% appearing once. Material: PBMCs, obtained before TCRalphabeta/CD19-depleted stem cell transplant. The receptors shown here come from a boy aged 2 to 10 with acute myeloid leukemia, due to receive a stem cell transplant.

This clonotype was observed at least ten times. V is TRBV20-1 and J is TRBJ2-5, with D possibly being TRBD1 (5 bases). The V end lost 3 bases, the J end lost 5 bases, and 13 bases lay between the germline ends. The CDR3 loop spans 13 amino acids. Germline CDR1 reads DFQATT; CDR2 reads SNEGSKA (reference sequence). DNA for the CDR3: TGCAGTGCTAGCCGAGACAGCTTTGAGACCCAGTACTTC. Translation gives CSASRDSFETQYF.

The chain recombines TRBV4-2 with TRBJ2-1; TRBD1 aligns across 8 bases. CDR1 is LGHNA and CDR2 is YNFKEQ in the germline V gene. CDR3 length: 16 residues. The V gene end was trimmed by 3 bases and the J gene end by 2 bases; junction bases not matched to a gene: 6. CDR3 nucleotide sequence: TGTGCCAGCAGCCACTCCGACAGGGGCCCCTACAATGAGCAGTTCTTC. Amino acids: CASSHSDRGPYNEQFF.

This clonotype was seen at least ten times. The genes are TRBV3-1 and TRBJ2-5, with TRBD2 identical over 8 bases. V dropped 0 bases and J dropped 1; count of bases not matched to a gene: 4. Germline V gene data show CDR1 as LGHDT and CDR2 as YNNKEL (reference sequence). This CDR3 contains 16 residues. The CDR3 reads CASSQDRTSLQETQYF. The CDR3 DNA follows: TGTGCCAGCAGCCAAGACCGGACTAGCCTCCAAGAGACCCAGTACTTC.

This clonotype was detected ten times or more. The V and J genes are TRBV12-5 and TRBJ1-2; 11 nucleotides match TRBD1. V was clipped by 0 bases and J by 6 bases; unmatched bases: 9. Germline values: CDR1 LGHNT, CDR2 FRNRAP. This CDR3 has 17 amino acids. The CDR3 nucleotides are TGTGCTAGTGGTTTGGTACTGGGACAGGGGGTTGAAGATGGCTACACCTTC. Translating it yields CASGLVLGQGVEDGYTF.

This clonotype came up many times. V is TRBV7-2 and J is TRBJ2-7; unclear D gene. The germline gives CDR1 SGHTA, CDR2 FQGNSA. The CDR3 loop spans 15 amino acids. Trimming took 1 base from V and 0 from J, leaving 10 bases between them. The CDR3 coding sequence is TGTGCCAGCAGCTTAGTTTCGCCGATCTCCTACGAGCAGTACTTC. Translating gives CASSLVSPISYEQYF.

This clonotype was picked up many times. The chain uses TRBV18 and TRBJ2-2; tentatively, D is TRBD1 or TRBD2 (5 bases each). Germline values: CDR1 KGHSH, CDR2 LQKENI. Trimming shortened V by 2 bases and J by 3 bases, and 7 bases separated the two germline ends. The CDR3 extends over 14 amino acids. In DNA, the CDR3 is TGTGCCAGCTCACCAGGGGGTTACACCGGGGAGCTGTTTTTT. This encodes CASSPGGYTGELFF. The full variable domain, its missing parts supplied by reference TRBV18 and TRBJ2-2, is NAGVMQNPRHLVRRRGQEARLRCSPMKGHSHVYWYRQLPEEGLKFMVYLQKENIIDESGMPKERFSAEFPKEGPSILRIQQVVRGDSAAYFCASSPGGYTGELFFGEGSRLTVL.

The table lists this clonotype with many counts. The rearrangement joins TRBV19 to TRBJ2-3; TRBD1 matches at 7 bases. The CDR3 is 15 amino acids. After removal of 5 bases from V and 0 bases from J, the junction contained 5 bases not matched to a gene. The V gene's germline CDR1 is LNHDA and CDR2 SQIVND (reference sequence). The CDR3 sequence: CASSPGDSSTDTQYF. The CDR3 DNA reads TGTGCCAGTAGTCCAGGGGACAGTAGCACAGATACGCAGTATTTT. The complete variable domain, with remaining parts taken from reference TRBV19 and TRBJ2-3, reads DGGITQSPKYLFRKEGQNVTLSCEQNLNHDAMYWYRQDPGQGLRLIYYSQIVNDFQKGDIAEGYSVSREKKESFPLTVTSAQKNPTAFYLCASSPGDSSTDTQYFGPGTRLTVL.

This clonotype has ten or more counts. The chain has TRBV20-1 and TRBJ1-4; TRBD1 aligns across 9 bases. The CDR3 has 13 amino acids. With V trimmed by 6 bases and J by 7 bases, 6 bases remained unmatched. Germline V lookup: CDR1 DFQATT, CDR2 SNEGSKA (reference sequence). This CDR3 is CSAEDRGGEKLFF. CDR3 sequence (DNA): TGCAGTGCCGAAGACAGGGGGGGTGAAAAACTGTTTTTT.

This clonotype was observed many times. This chain's CDR3 is CASSYFDRGGGYTF. The CDR3, as DNA: TGTGCCAGCAGTTACTTCGACAGGGGGGGCGGCTACACCTTC. V gene TRBV6-5 combines with J gene TRBJ1-2; 9 nucleotides line up with TRBD1. Per germline, CDR1 MNHEY and CDR2 SVGAGI. The CDR3 sequence is 14 residues long. Trimming cost V 1 base and J 8 bases; bases outside gene matches: 5.

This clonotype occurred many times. The CDR3: CASSEPGRGANVLTF. The CDR3 nucleotides are TGCGCCAGCAGTGAGCCCGGCAGGGGGGCCAACGTCCTGACTTTC. V is TRBV10-2 and J is TRBJ2-6; the D is unclear. V was trimmed by 2 bases and J by 4 bases, leaving 9 bases between them. CDR3 size: 15 residues. Germline assignment: CDR1 WSHSY and CDR2 SAAADI.

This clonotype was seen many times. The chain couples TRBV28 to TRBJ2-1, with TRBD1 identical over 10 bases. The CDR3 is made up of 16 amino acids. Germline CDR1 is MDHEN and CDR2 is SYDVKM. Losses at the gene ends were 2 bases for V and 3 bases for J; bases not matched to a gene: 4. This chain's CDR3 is CASSLPTGGFYNEQFF. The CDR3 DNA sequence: TGTGCCAGCAGTTTACCGACAGGGGGCTTCTACAATGAGCAGTTCTTC. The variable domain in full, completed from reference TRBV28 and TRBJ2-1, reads DVKVTQSSRYLVKRTGEKVFLECVQDMDHENMFWYRQDPGLGLRLIYFSYDVKMKEKGDIPEGYSVSREKKERFSLILESASTNQTSMYLCASSLPTGGFYNEQFFGPGTRLTVL.

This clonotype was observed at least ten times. CDR3 DNA sequence: TGCGCCAGCAGCCAAGAATCAAACAATGAGCAGTTCTTC. It yields the protein CASSQESNNEQFF. The genes are TRBV4-1 and TRBJ2-1, with D hard to call. The V gene's germline CDR1 is MGHRA and CDR2 YSYEKL. The V end was cut by 0 bases, the J end by 5 bases, with 5 bases between. The CDR3 totals 13 residues.

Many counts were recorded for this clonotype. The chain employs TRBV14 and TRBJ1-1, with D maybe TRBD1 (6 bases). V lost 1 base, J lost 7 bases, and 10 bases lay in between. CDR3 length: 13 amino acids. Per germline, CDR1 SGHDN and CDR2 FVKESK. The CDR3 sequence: CASSQVGGIEAFF. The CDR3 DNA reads TGTGCCAGCAGCCAAGTAGGGGGAATTGAAGCTTTCTTT.

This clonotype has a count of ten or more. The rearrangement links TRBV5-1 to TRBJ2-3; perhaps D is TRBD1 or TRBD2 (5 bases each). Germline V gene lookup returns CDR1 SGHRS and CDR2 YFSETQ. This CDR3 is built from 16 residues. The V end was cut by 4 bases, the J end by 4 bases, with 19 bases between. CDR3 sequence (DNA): TGCGCCAGCAGCCCTCCCGAAGAGGGGCGGTCAGATACGCAGTATTTT. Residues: CASSPPEEGRSDTQYF.

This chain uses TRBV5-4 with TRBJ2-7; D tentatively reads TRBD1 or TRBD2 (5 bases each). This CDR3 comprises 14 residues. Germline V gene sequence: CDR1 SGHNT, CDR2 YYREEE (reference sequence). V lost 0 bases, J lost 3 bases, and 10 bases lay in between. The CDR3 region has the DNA TGTGCCAGCAGCTTGGGAGGGGTCGGCTACGAGCAGTACGTC. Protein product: CASSLGGVGYEQYV.